This TCR beta chain is from a study of T cells after somatic rescue of genetic block. Produced via immunoSEQ multiplex PCR; TCRdb's table is partial and in-frame only. The sample has around 67,000 clones, about 90% seen once. Germline V gives CDR1 SGHDT, CDR2 YYEEEE. Trimming stripped 4 bases from V and 6 bases from J, with 13 bases between. This CDR3 has 13 amino acids. The receptor was isolated from a man aged 35 to 55. The J gene is TRBJ1-2, the V gene TRBV5-6, with a possible D match to TRBD1 (6 bases). The specimen sequenced was peripheral blood mononuclear cells (PBMCs). This CDR3 is CASSNRVGDGYTF. DNA for the CDR3: TGTGCCAGCAGCAACAGGGTTGGAGATGGCTACACCTTC. The entire variable domain, with the rest obtained from reference TRBV5-6 and TRBJ1-2, is as follows: DAGVTQSPTHLIKTRGQQVTLRCSPKSGHDTVSWYQQALGQGPQFIFQYYEEEERQRGNFPDRFSGHQFPNYSSELNVNALLLGDSALYLCASSNRVGDGYTFGSGTRLTVV.